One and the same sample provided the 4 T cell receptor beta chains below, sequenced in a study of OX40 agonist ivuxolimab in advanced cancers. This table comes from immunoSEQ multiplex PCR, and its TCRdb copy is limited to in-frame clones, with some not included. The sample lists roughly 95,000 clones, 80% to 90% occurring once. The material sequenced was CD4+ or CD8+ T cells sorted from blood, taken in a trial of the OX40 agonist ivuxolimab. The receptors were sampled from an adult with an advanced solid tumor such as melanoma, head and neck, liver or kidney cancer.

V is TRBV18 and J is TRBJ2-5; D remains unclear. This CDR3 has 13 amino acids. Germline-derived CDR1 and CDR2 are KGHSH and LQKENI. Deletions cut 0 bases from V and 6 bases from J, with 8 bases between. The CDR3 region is CASSPPNPKTQYF. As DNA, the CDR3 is TGTGCCAGCTCACCACCTAACCCCAAGACCCAGTACTTC. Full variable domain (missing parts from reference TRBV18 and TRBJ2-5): NAGVMQNPRHLVRRRGQEARLRCSPMKGHSHVYWYRQLPEEGLKFMVYLQKENIIDESGMPKERFSAEFPKEGPSILRIQQVVRGDSAAYFCASSPPNPKTQYFGPGTRLLVL.

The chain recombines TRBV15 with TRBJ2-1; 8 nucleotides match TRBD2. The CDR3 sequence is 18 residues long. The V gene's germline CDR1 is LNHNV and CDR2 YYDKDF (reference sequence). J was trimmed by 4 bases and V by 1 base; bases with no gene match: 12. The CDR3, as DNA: TGTGCCACCAGCAGAGGGGCGGGGGGTGCGGGAGCTTACAATGAGCAGTTCTTC. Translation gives CATSRGAGGAGAYNEQFF.

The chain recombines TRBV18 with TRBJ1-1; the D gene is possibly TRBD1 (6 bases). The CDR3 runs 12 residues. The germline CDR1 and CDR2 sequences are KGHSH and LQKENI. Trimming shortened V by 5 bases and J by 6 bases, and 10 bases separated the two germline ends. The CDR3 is CASSTGHPEAFF. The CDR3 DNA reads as TGTGCCAGCTCAACGGGACATCCTGAAGCTTTCTTT.

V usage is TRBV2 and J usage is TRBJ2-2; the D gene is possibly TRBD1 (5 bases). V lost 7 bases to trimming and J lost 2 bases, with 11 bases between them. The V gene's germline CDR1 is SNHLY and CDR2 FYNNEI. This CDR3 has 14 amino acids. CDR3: CASTLTGNTGELFF. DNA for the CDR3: TGTGCCAGCACTTTAACAGGCAACACCGGGGAGCTGTTTTTT.